The following is a T cell receptor (beta chain) sequence with its context. These data belong to a study of molecular identifiers for immune sequencing clone quantification. Each CDR3 protein gets one entry after TCRdb re-called the PCR reads with MiXCR. The table includes 400,000 to 600,000 distinct CDR3 sequences, about a fifth detected once. Naive CD8 T cells were FACS-sorted by CD8+CD4-CCR7+CD45RA+ markers. The ends were cut back, 3 bases at V and 6 bases at J, with 15 bases in the middle. Germline V lookup: CDR1 LNHDA, CDR2 SQIVND (reference sequence). This CDR3 contains 15 residues. The source of this sequence is a human donor in good health. Some libraries in this study had Jurkat cell RNA spiked in. Sequenced material: naive CD8+ T cells from blood, with Jurkat cell RNA spiked in. Regarding subset: FACS-sorted CD8+CD4-CCR7+CD45RA+ naive T cells. The J gene is TRBJ2-1, the V gene TRBV19; D ambiguous. CDR3 in DNA: TGTGCCAGTAGTATTGGGGTTTGGGGAACCAATGAGCAGTTCTTC. As protein: CASSIGVWGTNEQFF.